These 9 T cell receptor beta chains share one sample of origin, sequenced in a study of neoadjuvant nivolumab and ipilimumab in lung cancer. Here immunoSEQ multiplex PCR was the method, and the copy in TCRdb shows in-frame clones only, minus some. The sample yields tens of thousands of clones, 90% seen once. This sample comprised peripheral blood, obtained after neoadjuvant nivolumab, alone or with ipilimumab, at or shortly before surgery. These receptor sequences come from an adult with non-small cell lung cancer.

The chain is built from TRBV7-2 and TRBJ2-1, with 8 bases aligning to TRBD2. The V gene's germline CDR1 is SGHTA and CDR2 FQGNSA. CDR3 size: 14 residues. With 5 bases clipped from V and 7 bases from J, the junction kept 7 bases outside the gene matches. CDR3 sequence: CASSPGLVENEQFF. CDR3 sequence (DNA): TGTGCCAGCAGCCCGGGACTAGTAGAGAATGAGCAGTTCTTC.

The genes are TRBV6-6 and TRBJ2-3; D is possibly TRBD1 (6 bases). The germline V gene has CDR1 MNHNY and CDR2 SVGAGI (reference sequence). Trimming shortened V by 2 bases and J by 3 bases, and 6 bases separated the two germline ends. The CDR3 totals 13 residues. CDR3: CASSYRGTDTQYF. The CDR3, as DNA: TGTGCCAGCAGTTACAGGGGGACAGATACGCAGTATTTT.

The chain has TRBV5-4 and TRBJ2-5, with 7 bases that match TRBD1. CDR3 length: 14 residues. V lost 0 bases to trimming and J lost 5 bases; unmatched junction nucleotides: 4. Germline V gene lookup returns CDR1 SGHNT and CDR2 YYREEE (reference sequence). This CDR3 reads CASSLGGGGETQYF. DNA for the CDR3: TGTGCCAGCAGCTTGGGAGGGGGCGGGGAGACCCAGTACTTC.

This clone showed up just once. The rearrangement uses TRBV29-1 and TRBJ2-7; possible D gene TRBD1, 5 bases. The CDR3 has 12 residues. Per the germline V gene, CDR1 is SQVTM and CDR2 is ANQGSEA. Trimming removed 2 bases from V and 1 base from J, with 6 bases in between. CDR3 residues: CSVETGSYEQYF. The CDR3 coding sequence is TGCAGCGTTGAAACAGGATCCTACGAGCAGTACTTC.

V gene TRBV7-8 combines with J gene TRBJ1-5; tentative D call: TRBD1 (6 bases). The CDR3 runs 17 residues. Per germline, CDR1 SGHVS and CDR2 FQNEAQ. Trimming removed 1 base from V and 4 bases from J, with 17 bases in between. CDR3 DNA sequence: TGTGCCAGCAGCTTAGTTGGACAGCAGGGTGGGAATCAGCCCCAGCATTTT. It is translated as CASSLVGQQGGNQPQHF.

This chain joins TRBV4-2 and TRBJ2-1; 9 nucleotides match TRBD2. This CDR3 is 16 amino acids long. Losses at the gene ends were 4 bases for V and 8 bases for J; bases not matched to a gene: 12. Germline CDR1 is LGHNA and CDR2 is YNFKEQ. The CDR3 DNA follows: TGTGCCAGCAGCCCCCAAAGCCAGCGGGGGGCAGATGAGCAGTTCTTC. Protein product: CASSPQSQRGADEQFF.

The chain carries TRBV7-2 and TRBJ1-5, with no clear D. The V end was cut by 4 bases, the J end by 0 bases, with 10 bases between. The germline V gene encodes CDR1 SGHTA and CDR2 FQGNSA. The CDR3 has 15 residues. CDR3 bases: TGTGCCAGCAGCTCTCGAGGTGATAGCAATCAGCCCCAGCATTTT. Translating it yields CASSSRGDSNQPQHF.

The CDR3 DNA is TGTGCCAGCAGCGAGGGACAGGGGGCTTCCTACGAGCAGTACTTC. Protein: CASSEGQGASYEQYF. The V call is TRBV11-2, the J call TRBJ2-7; 12 bases fit TRBD1. Germline CDR1 SGHAT, CDR2 FQNNGV. The CDR3 extends over 15 amino acids. Trimming at V came to 5 bases and at J to 1 base, leaving 3 bases not matched to a gene. Using reference TRBV11-2 and TRBJ2-7 for the parts outside the CDR3, the full variable domain is EAGVAQSPRYKIIEKRQSVAFWCNPISGHATLYWYQQILGQGPKLLIQFQNNGVVDDSQLPKDRFSAERLKGVDSTLKIQPAKLEDSAVYLCASSEGQGASYEQYFGPGTRLTVT.

V is TRBV5-1 and J is TRBJ1-2, with no clear D. CDR1 is SGHRS, CDR2 YFSETQ, per germline. The CDR3 runs to 12 residues. Trimming removed 2 bases at V and 3 bases at J, with 5 bases between. This chain's CDR3 is CASSFGDYGYTF. The CDR3 nucleotides are TGCGCCAGCAGCTTTGGTGACTATGGCTACACCTTC.